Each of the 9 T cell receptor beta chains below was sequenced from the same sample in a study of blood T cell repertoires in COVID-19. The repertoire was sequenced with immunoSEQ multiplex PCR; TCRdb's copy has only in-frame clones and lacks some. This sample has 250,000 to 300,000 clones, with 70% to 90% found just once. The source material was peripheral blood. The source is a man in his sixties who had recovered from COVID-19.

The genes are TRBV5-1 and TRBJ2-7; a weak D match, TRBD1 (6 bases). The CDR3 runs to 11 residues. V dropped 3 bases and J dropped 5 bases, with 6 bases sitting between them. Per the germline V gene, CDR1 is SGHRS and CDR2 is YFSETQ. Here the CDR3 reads CASSYRDEQYF. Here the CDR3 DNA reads TGCGCCAGCAGCTACAGGGACGAGCAGTACTTC.

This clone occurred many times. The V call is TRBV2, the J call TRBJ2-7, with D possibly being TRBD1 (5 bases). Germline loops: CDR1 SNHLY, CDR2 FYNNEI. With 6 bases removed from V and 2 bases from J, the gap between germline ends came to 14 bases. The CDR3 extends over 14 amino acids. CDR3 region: CASRARVLAYEQYF. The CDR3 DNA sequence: TGTGCCAGCAGGGCCAGGGTATTGGCCTACGAGCAGTACTTC.

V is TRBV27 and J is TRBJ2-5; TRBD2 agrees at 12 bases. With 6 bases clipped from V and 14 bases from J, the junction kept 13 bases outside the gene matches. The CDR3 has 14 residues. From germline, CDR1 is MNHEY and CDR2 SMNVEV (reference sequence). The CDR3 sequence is CASRKPGLAGPFYF. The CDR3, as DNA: TGTGCCAGCAGAAAACCGGGACTAGCGGGCCCCTTTTACTTC.

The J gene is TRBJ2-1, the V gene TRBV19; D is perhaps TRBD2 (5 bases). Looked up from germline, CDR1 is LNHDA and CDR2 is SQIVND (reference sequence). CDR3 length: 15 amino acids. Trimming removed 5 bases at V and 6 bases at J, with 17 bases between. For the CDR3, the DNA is TGTGCCAGTAGTGTTTTCAGTAGTGGGAGCAATGAGCAGTTCTTC. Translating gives CASSVFSSGSNEQFF.

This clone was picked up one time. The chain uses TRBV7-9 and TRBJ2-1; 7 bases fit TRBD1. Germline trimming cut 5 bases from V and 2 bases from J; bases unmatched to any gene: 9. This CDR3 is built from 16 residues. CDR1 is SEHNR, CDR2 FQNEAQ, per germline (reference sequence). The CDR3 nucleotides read TGTGCCAGCAGCCTCCTTCAGGGGGTGGCCTACAATGAGCAGTTCTTC. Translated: CASSLLQGVAYNEQFF.

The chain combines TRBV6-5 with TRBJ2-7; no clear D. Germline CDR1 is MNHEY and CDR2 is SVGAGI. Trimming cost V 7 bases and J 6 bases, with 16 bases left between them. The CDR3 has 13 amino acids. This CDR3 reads CASKASYRGEQYF. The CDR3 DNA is TGTGCCAGCAAGGCCAGCTACCGCGGCGAGCAGTACTTC.

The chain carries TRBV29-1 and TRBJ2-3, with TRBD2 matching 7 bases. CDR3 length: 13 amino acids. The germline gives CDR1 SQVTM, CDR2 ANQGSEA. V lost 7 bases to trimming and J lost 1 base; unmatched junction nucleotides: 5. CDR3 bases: TGCAGCGCTGCGGCGGGGGGCACAGATACGCAGTATTTT. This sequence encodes CSAAAGGTDTQYF.

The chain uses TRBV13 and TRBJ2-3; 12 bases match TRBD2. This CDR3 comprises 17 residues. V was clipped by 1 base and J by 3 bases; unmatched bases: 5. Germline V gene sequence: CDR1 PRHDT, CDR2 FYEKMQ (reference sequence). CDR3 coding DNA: TGTGCCAGCAGCTTAGCTAGCGGGGGGGCCCGAACAGATACGCAGTATTTT. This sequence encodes CASSLASGGARTDTQYF.

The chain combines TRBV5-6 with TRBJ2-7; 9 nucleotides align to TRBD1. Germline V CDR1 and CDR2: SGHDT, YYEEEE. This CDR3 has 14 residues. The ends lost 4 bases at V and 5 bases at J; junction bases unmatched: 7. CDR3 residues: CASSPPDRGNEQYF. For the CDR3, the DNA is TGTGCCAGCAGCCCCCCGGACAGGGGCAACGAGCAGTACTTC.